Listed below are T cell receptor beta chains from one sample, sequenced in a study of T cells in Graves' hyperthyroidism and ophthalmopathy. TCRdb used MiXCR to reprocess the multiplex PCR reads, holding one entry per CDR3 protein. The table shows about 160,000 distinct CDR3 sequences, with about 9.4% occurring only once. The sample comprised blood. These receptors all come from a woman aged 18-29 years with Graves' hyperthyroidism that later progressed to Graves' ophthalmopathy. CDR3s include the opening cysteine and the closing phenylalanine or tryptophan. The D gene is left open where the match is weak. Clone size is shown for a subset of rows, as once, few, many or a class of expanded clone.

size,D,V,length,J,DNA,CDR3
many,NA,TRBV12-3/TRBV12-4,13,TRBJ1-1,TGTGCCAGCAGTGGGACGGTGAACACTGAAGCTTTCTTT,CASSGTVNTEAFF
many,NA,TRBV7-3,13,TRBJ1-5,TGTGCCTGGCCCCGTGGGGCCAATCAGCCCCAGCATTTT,CAWPRGANQPQHF
NA,TRBD1,TRBV24-1,14,TRBJ2-5,TGTGCCACCAGTGACCCCGGGACAGGGGAGACCCAGTACTTC,CATSDPGTGETQYF
many,NA,TRBV6-2/TRBV6-3,15,TRBJ1-1,TGTGCCAGCAGACCACCCCCAGGGGTTTGGGCTGAAGCTTTCTTT,CASRPPPGVWAEAFF
NA,NA,TRBV5-1,15,TRBJ2-5,TGCGCCAGCAGCTTGTCCCCGAGACTTCAAGAGACCCAGTACTTC,CASSLSPRLQETQYF
many,NA,TRBV5-1,13,TRBJ2-1,TGCGCCAGCAGCTTGAGCGCGGGCTATGAGCAGTTCTTC,CASSLSAGYEQFF
many,NA,TRBV20-1,13,TRBJ2-5,TGCAGTGCGCCGGGCCGGATACGGGAGACCCAGTACTTC,CSAPGRIRETQYF
NA,TRBD2,TRBV27,15,TRBJ2-7,TGTGCCAGCAGTTTATCATCGGGAGGTGACTACGAGCAGTACTTC,CASSLSSGGDYEQYF
many,TRBD2,TRBV29-1,15,TRBJ2-2,TGCAGCGGATCGACTAGCGGGGGGAACACCGGGGAGCTGTTTTTT,CSGSTSGGNTGELFF
NA,TRBD2,TRBV7-2,12,TRBJ2-1,TGTGCCAGCTCCTTACGGGGGGATGAGCAGTTCTTC,CASSLRGDEQFF
NA,NA,TRBV7-3,12,TRBJ2-3,TGTGCCAGCAGCCCCTCTACAGATGCGCAGTATTTT,CASSPSTDAQYF
many,NA,TRBV15,16,TRBJ1-4,TGTGCCACCAGCAGAGAAGCAGGAACGGGTAATGAAAAACTGTTTTTT,CATSREAGTGNEKLFF
NA,NA,TRBV9,13,TRBJ1-2,TGTGCCAGCAGCGTAGGGCAAGGGACAGGCTACACCTTC,CASSVGQGTGYTF
many,NA,TRBV19,14,TRBJ2-6,TGTGCCAGCAGTATTGGATCCGGGGCCAACGTCCTGACTTTC,CASSIGSGANVLTF
many,NA,TRBV3-1,12,TRBJ2-1,TGTGCCAGCAGCCGGGACAACAATGAGCAGTTCTTC,CASSRDNNEQFF
many,TRBD2,TRBV28,18,TRBJ2-7,TGTGCCAGCAGGGGACAAACTAGCGGGGGGGCCTGGTTCTACGAGCAGTACTTC,CASRGQTSGGAWFYEQYF
NA,NA,TRBV7-9,15,TRBJ2-1,TGTGCCAGCAGCAACCTGGACCGCTACCCCGATGAGCAGTTCTTC,CASSNLDRYPDEQFF
few,NA,TRBV2,15,TRBJ1-2,TGTGCCAGCAGTCAATACCGTCAGGGGAACTATGGCTACACCTTC,CASSQYRQGNYGYTF
many,NA,TRBV24-1,11,TRBJ2-7,TGTGCCACCAGAAAAGCGGACGAGCAGTACTTC,CATRKADEQYF
few,NA,TRBV5-8,14,TRBJ1-5,TGTGCCAGCAGCTTCAGGGTGACGGGGCAGCCCCAGCATTTT,CASSFRVTGQPQHF
NA,TRBD1,TRBV6-5,12,TRBJ2-1,TGTGCCAGCAGTAACAGGGGGAATGAGCAGTTCTTC,CASSNRGNEQFF
many,TRBD1,TRBV2,17,TRBJ1-1,TGTGCCAGCAGGAAAAACCAACAGGGGGGAGTGGACACTGAAGCTTTCTTT,CASRKNQQGGVDTEAFF